Detailed here is one T cell receptor beta chain. The antigen is undetermined. The junction departs from germline at one end; a sequencing error may be responsible. Clones were sequenced by immunoSEQ multiplex PCR, and TCRdb holds only the in-frame ones, with some missing. The table has 60,000 or so clones, around 94% seen once. These data are taken from a study of human versus mouse CDR3 diversity and MHC coevolution. Study information: Each sample yielded about 0.6 x 10^7 to 1.8 x 10^7 valid reads. Findings and limits, study-wide: Human CDR3s averaged more deletions and insertions than mouse CDR3s. By iCHAO1, human TCR beta clonotypes numbered about 1.5 million, the most. Two of the three human donors had the lowest clonal inequality.

The CDR3 is made up of 14 amino acids. Germline loops: CDR1 LNHDA, CDR2 SQIVND (reference sequence). The chain joins TRBV19 to TRBJ2-2, with D possibly matching TRBD2 (5 bases). The sample was naive CD4+ T cells from blood. Described subset: CD45RO-negative CD62L-positive naive CD4 T cells. This sequence was found in a person in their sixties in good health. Here the CDR3 reads CASSILANTGELFF. Written as DNA, the CDR3 is TGTGCCAGTAGTATCTTAGCGAATACCGGGGAGCTGTTTTTT.